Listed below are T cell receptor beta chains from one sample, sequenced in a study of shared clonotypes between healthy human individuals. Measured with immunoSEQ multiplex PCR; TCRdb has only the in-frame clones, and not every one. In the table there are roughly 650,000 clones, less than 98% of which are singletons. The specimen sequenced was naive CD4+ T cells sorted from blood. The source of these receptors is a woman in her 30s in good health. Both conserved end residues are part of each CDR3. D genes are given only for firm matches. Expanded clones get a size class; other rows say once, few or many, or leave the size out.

CDR3 DNA: TGTGCCAGCAGCTTAGAGGCGGGTGCGAACACCGGGGAGCTGTTTTTT
CDR3 protein: CASSLEAGANTGELFF
J gene: TRBJ2-2
CDR3 length: 16
clone size: .
V gene: TRBV7-8
D gene: .

CDR3 DNA: TGTGCCAGCAGTTTGTCGCTCAACTACGAGCAGTACTTC
CDR3 protein: CASSLSLNYEQYF
J gene: TRBJ2-7
CDR3 length: 13
clone size: .
V gene: TRBV28
D gene: .

CDR3 DNA: TGTGCAATCATAGACAGCGTAGCCTACGAGCAGTACTTC
CDR3 protein: CAIIDSVAYEQYF
J gene: TRBJ2-7
CDR3 length: 13
clone size: .
V gene: TRBV7-3
D gene: .

CDR3 DNA: TGTGCCAGCAGGGCCGGGACGGAGAACACTGAAGCTTTCTTT
CDR3 protein: CASRAGTENTEAFF
J gene: TRBJ1-1
CDR3 length: 14
clone size: .
V gene: TRBV6-5
D gene: .

CDR3 DNA: TGTGCCTGCCCGGACACCACAGATACGCAGTATTTT
CDR3 protein: CACPDTTDTQYF
J gene: TRBJ2-3
CDR3 length: 12
clone size: .
V gene: TRBV30
D gene: .

CDR3 DNA: TGTGCCAGCAGCTTGGACTCGGGGACCGCTAAGATGAATGGCGGGGAGCTGTTTTTT
CDR3 protein: CASSLDSGTAKMNGGELFF
J gene: TRBJ2-2
CDR3 length: 19
clone size: .
V gene: TRBV5-8
D gene: .

CDR3 DNA: TGTGCCAGCTCCCGCGCATCTAGCACAGATACGCAGTATTTT
CDR3 protein: CASSRASSTDTQYF
J gene: TRBJ2-3
CDR3 length: 14
clone size: .
V gene: TRBV7-9
D gene: .

CDR3 DNA: TGTGCCAGCCACCCGATACATGGAAACACTGAAGCTTTCTTT
CDR3 protein: CASHPIHGNTEAFF
J gene: TRBJ1-1
CDR3 length: 14
clone size: .
V gene: TRBV27
D gene: .

CDR3 DNA: TGTGCCAGCAGTGATAGGGGAATGAACACTGAAGCTTTCTTT
CDR3 protein: CASSDRGMNTEAFF
J gene: TRBJ1-1
CDR3 length: 14
clone size: few
V gene: TRBV2
D gene: .

CDR3 DNA: TGCAGCGTTCGGCGGGAGGAGGAGACCCAGTACTTC
CDR3 protein: CSVRREEETQYF
J gene: TRBJ2-5
CDR3 length: 12
clone size: .
V gene: TRBV29-1
D gene: TRBD2

CDR3 DNA: TGTGCCACCAGCAGAGATCTTTCGACAGGGGATGACGAGCAGTACTTC
CDR3 protein: CATSRDLSTGDDEQYF
J gene: TRBJ2-7
CDR3 length: 16
clone size: .
V gene: TRBV15
D gene: TRBD1

CDR3 DNA: TGCGCCAGCAGCCGGGGACAGGGGGCAGACGAGCAGTACTTC
CDR3 protein: CASSRGQGADEQYF
J gene: TRBJ2-7
CDR3 length: 14
clone size: .
V gene: TRBV4-1
D gene: TRBD1

CDR3 DNA: TGTGCCAGCAGCTTAATACAGGTGAAGAGTGAAGCTTTCTTT
CDR3 protein: CASSLIQVKSEAFF
J gene: TRBJ1-1
CDR3 length: 14
clone size: .
V gene: TRBV11-2
D gene: .

CDR3 DNA: TGCAGCGTGGATAGGTACTCTGGAAACACCATATATTTT
CDR3 protein: CSVDRYSGNTIYF
J gene: TRBJ1-3
CDR3 length: 13
clone size: .
V gene: TRBV29-1
D gene: .

CDR3 DNA: TGTGCCAGCAGATTCGACAGGGCGAATCAGCCCCAGCATTTT
CDR3 protein: CASRFDRANQPQHF
J gene: TRBJ1-5
CDR3 length: 14
clone size: .
V gene: TRBV6-6
D gene: TRBD1

CDR3 DNA: TGTGCCAGCAAAGGCTCCGACACCGGGGAGCTGTTTTTT
CDR3 protein: CASKGSDTGELFF
J gene: TRBJ2-2
CDR3 length: 13
clone size: .
V gene: TRBV2
D gene: .

CDR3 DNA: TGTGCCAGCAGAAGACAGGGGCTCGGGGAGCTGTTTTTT
CDR3 protein: CASRRQGLGELFF
J gene: TRBJ2-2
CDR3 length: 13
clone size: .
V gene: TRBV21-1
D gene: .

CDR3 DNA: TGTGCCAGCAGTCACGTCAGGGGCGGTACGCAGTATTTT
CDR3 protein: CASSHVRGGTQYF
J gene: TRBJ2-3
CDR3 length: 13
clone size: .
V gene: TRBV25-1
D gene: .

CDR3 DNA: TGCAGCGCCATGCTCTTTGGGGCGCATGGCTACACCTTC
CDR3 protein: CSAMLFGAHGYTF
J gene: TRBJ1-2
CDR3 length: 13
clone size: .
V gene: TRBV29-1
D gene: .